The clone carrying this T cell receptor beta chain was observed many times. Antigen unknown. The sample is drawn from a study of T cells in Graves' hyperthyroidism and ophthalmopathy. Study-wide points: Blood also carried most thyroid clonotypes expanded above 0.001.

The V gene lost 5 bases and the J gene lost 4 bases, with 10 bases spanning the gap. The CDR3 is made up of 13 amino acids. RNA transcripts gave rise to amplified TCR beta CDR3 regions. When the TCR CDR3 underwent first-round RT-PCR, the HTBI primer set was used. TCRdb called the multiplex PCR reads again in MiXCR, with one record for every CDR3 protein. The top ten clones hold under 55% of a sample with under 350,000 distinct CDR3 sequences, about 18% of them seen once. This clonotype originated in a woman between 45 and 65 years old with Graves' hyperthyroidism. V is TRBV12-3 or TRBV12-4 and J is TRBJ2-3; perhaps TRBD1 as D (6 bases). The sequencing input was blood. The chain's CDR3 is CASSQSGADTQYF. The CDR3 coding sequence is TGTGCCAGCAGTCAGTCAGGGGCAGATACGCAGTATTTT.